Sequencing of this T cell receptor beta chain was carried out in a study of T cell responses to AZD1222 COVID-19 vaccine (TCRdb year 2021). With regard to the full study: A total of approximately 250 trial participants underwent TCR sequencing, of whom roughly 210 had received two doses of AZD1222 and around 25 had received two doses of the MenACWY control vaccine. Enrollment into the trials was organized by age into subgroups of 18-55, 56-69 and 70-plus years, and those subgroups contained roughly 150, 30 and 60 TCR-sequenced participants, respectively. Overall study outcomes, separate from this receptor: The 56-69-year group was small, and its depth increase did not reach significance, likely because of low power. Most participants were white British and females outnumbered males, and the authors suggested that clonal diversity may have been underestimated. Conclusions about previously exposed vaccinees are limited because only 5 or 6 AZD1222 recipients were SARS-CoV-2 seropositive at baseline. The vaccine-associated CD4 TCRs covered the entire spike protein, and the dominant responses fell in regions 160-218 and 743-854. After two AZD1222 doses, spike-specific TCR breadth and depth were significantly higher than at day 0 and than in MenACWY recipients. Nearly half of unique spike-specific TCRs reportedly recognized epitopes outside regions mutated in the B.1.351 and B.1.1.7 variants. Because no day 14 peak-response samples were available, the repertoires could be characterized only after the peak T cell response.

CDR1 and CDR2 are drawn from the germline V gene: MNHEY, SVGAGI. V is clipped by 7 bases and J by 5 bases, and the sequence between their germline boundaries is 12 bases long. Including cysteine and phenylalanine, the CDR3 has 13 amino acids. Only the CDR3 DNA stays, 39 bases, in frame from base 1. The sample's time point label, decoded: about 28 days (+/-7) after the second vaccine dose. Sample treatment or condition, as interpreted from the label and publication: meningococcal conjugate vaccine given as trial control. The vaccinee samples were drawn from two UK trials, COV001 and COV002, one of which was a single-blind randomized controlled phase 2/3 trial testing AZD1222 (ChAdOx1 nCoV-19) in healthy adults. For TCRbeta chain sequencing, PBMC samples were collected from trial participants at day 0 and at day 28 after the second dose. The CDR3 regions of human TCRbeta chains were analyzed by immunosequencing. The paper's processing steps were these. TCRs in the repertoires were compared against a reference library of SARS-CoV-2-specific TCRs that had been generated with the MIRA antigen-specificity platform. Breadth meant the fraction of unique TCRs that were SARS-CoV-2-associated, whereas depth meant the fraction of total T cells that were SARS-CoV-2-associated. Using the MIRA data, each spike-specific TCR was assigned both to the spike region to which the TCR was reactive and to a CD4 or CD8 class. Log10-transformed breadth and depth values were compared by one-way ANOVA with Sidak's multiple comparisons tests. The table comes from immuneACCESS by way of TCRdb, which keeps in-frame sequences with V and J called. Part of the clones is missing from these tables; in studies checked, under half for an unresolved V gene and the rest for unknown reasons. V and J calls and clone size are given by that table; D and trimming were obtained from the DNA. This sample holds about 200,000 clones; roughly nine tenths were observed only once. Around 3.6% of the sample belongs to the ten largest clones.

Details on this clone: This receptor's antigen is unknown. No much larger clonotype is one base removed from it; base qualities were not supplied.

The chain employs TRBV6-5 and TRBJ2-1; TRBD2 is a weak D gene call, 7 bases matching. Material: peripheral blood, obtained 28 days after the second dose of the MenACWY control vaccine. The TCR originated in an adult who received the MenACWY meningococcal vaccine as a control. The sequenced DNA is TGTGCCAGCACTGGGGGGGCAGACAATGAGCAGTTCTTC. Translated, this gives CASTGGADNEQFF.